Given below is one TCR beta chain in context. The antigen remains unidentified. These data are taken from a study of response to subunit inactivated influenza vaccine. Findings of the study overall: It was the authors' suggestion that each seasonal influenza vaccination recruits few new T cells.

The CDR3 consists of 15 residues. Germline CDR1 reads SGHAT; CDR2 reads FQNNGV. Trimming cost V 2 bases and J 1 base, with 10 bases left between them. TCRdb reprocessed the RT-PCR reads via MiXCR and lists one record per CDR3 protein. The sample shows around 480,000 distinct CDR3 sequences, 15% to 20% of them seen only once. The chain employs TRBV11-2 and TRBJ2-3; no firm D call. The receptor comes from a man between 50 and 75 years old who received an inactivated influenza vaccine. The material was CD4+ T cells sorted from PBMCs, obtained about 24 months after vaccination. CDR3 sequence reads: CASSLMATGTDTQYF. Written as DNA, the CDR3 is TGTGCCAGCAGCTTAATGGCCACTGGCACAGATACGCAGTATTTT.